This TCR beta chain was observed in a study of blood T cells in healthy people across ages. Study outcomes and limitations: It was not possible, with unsorted PBMCs, to conclusively compare naive and antigen-experienced cells. Measured against age, TCR beta diversity per million T cells decreased in a roughly linear manner. Possibly confounding the expanded clonotype changes was the fact that donor CMV status was unknown.

This clonotype turned up a few times. Its matching antigen is unknown. A sample-barcoded 5' primer and a J-beta primer mix were used in a second PCR of roughly 6 to 12 cycles. Each cDNA molecule was tagged by a template-switch adaptor that had 12 random nucleotides. A single record per CDR3 protein comes from TCRdb applying MiXCR to the 5' RACE reads. The table lists approximately 1.5 million distinct CDR3 sequences, roughly 32% of them singletons. Germline V gene data show CDR1 as SGDLS and CDR2 as YYNGEE. V was shortened by 3 bases and J by 2 bases, with 12 bases between the two germline ends. The CDR3 contains 14 residues.

The J gene is TRBJ2-7, the V gene TRBV9, with D perhaps given as TRBD1 or TRBD2 (5 bases each). The sample was blood. This clonotype was obtained from a woman aged 25 to 39 in good health. Here the CDR3 DNA reads TGTGCCAGCAGCGGTGGGGGAAAAACCTACGAGCAGTACTTC. This codes for CASSGGGKTYEQYF.